This note documents a single T cell receptor (beta chain) sequence. Its antigen is not identified. A junction boundary mismatches the germline segment, possibly from a read error. Per the germline V gene, CDR1 is DFQATT and CDR2 is SNEGSKA (reference sequence). The CDR3 has 15 amino acids. The time point here: persistent/refractory GD, antithyroid drugs over 5 years with positive TRAb. TCR sequences were obtained from RNA taken from PBMCs. An endocrinology department located in Xi'an, China, was where the patients came from. This record belongs to a study of regulatory T cells in long-lasting Graves disease. Regarding the study as a whole: Study of thyroid tissue was not done, with only peripheral blood studied. TRBV28, TRBJ1-2 and TRBJ2-5 were segments that persistent disease favored.

Construction of the TCR beta libraries employed iRepertoire HTBI primers in conjunction with Arm-PCR of CDR3 regions. Methods used by the authors: Samples jointly harbored roughly 60 TRBV and 12 to 15 TRBJ segments. From the multiplex PCR reads, TCRdb called clonotypes with MiXCR, one entry per CDR3 protein. For this entry, the V and J calls and clone size follow TCRdb and not the study's own pipeline. The sample has 400,000 to 450,000 distinct CDR3 sequences, less than 25% seen once. This sample comprised peripheral blood mononuclear cells (PBMCs), obtained when the disease was refractory, from a patient treated with antithyroid drugs. The clonotype was recovered from a female donor with Graves disease. This rearrangement joins TRBV20-1 to TRBJ2-7; 11 nucleotides match TRBD2. The CDR3 reads CSATGGLAVTYGQYF. The CDR3 nucleotides read TGCAGTGCCACTGGGGGACTAGCGGTAACCTACGGGCAGTACTTC.